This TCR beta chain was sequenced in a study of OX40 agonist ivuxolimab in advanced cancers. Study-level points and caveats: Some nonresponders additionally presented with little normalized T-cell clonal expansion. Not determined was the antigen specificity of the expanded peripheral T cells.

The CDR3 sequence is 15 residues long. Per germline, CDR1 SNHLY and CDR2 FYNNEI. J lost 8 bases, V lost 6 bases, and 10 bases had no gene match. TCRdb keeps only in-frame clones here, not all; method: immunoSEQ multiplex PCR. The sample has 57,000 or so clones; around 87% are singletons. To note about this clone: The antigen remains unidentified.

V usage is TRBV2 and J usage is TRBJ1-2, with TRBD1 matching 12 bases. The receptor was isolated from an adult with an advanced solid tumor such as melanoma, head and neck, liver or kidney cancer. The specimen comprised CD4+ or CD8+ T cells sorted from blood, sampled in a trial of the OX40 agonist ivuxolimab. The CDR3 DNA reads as TGTGCCAGCAGCGTGAAAGGGACAGGGGGCTGGGGCTACACCTTC. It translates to CASSVKGTGGWGYTF.